The rows below give T cell receptor beta chains drawn from one sample of a study of identical twins. TCRdb re-analysed the 5' RACE reads in MiXCR, keeping a single row per CDR3 protein. The sample carries about 690,000 distinct CDR3 sequences, around 6% recorded once. The sequenced sample was naive T cells sorted from blood. These receptors were collected from a young man in good health. Each CDR3 is given with its conserved first and last residue. D genes are given only for firm matches. Size tells how often a clone was seen (once, few, many) or the class of an expanded clone, and some rows leave it out.

cdr3_length,d_call,j_call,v_call,clone_size,cdr3_nt,cdr3_aa
15,TRBD1,TRBJ1-5,TRBV12-3/TRBV12-4,many,TGTGCCAGCAGCAAGGGGGCGACCCTCAATCAGCCCCAGCATTTT,CASSKGATLNQPQHF
16,TRBD1,TRBJ2-1,TRBV29-1,many,TGCAGCGTTGCCCCGGGACAGGGCTCATCCTACAATGAGCAGTTCTTC,CSVAPGQGSSYNEQFF
13,-,TRBJ2-1,TRBV12-3/TRBV12-4,many,TGTGCCAGCAGTCCGAGTACTAGTCCTGAGCAGTTCTTC,CASSPSTSPEQFF
17,-,TRBJ2-4,TRBV27,-,TGTGCCAGCACCCGGGGCGCGGGGCGTCGGACCAAAAACATTCAGTACTTC,CASTRGAGRRTKNIQYF
15,-,TRBJ2-7,TRBV12-3/TRBV12-4,many,TGTGCCAGCAGTTTGCGGGAGACAGGTGGCTACGAGCAGTACTTC,CASSLRETGGYEQYF
13,-,TRBJ1-4,TRBV21-1,many,TGTGCTAAACCGGGGGCACAGGATGAAAAACTGTTTTTT,CAKPGAQDEKLFF
13,-,TRBJ2-1,TRBV5-1,many,TGCGCCAGCAGCTTAGGGGGGACCGGGGTCCAGTTCTTC,CASSLGGTGVQFF
16,TRBD2,TRBJ2-3,TRBV20-1,many,TGCAGTGCTAGGACCGGGACTAGCGGAGGGGCAGATACGCAGTATTTT,CSARTGTSGGADTQYF
15,TRBD1,TRBJ1-5,TRBV10-3,many,TGTGCCATCAGTGATGGGACAGTAACCGGTCAGCCCCAGCATTTT,CAISDGTVTGQPQHF
15,TRBD2,TRBJ2-1,TRBV20-1,many,TGCAGTGCTGACCCTAGCGGGAGGGCCTACAATGAGCAGTTCTTC,CSADPSGRAYNEQFF
15,-,TRBJ1-2,TRBV7-2,many,TGTGCCAGCAGTCCTGACGAGGGACGAGACTATGGCTACACCTTC,CASSPDEGRDYGYTF
19,-,TRBJ1-6,TRBV5-6,-,TGTGCCAGCAGCTCCAGCCGTGAATTATACAGGGAGGTAGACTCACCCCTCCACTTT,CASSSSRELYREVDSPLHF
14,-,TRBJ1-5,TRBV7-7,few,TGTGCCAGCAGCTTAGTGGAGACGGATCAGCCCCAGCATTTT,CASSLVETDQPQHF
17,TRBD1,TRBJ2-6,TRBV12-3/TRBV12-4,-,TGTGCCAGCAGGGGGGACAGTGCACATCCTGGGGCCAACGTCCTGACTTTC,CASRGDSAHPGANVLTF
15,-,TRBJ1-4,TRBV25-1,many,TGTGCCAGCAGTGGGGGAGCAGTGAAAAATGAAAAACTGTTTTTT,CASSGGAVKNEKLFF
21,TRBD2,TRBJ2-2,TRBV5-1,-,TGCGCCAGCAGCTTGGCCGTTTTGGGACTAGCGGGAGCCACGAACACCGGGGAGCTGTTTTTT,CASSLAVLGLAGATNTGELFF
11,-,TRBJ1-2,TRBV6-1,few,TGTGCCGGAGGATCTGTCTATGGCTACACCTTC,CAGGSVYGYTF
18,-,TRBJ2-1,TRBV4-2,many,TGTGCCAGCAGCCAAGATCCCCCGGGAAGCGGAGGGAACAATGAGCAGTTCTTC,CASSQDPPGSGGNNEQFF
14,-,TRBJ2-1,TRBV4-1,many,TGCGCCAGCAGCCACTCAGGACTATACGGTGAGCAGTTCTTC,CASSHSGLYGEQFF
15,-,TRBJ2-2,TRBV27,-,TGTGCCAGCAGTTTAAGTGGGCCGGACACCGGGGAGCTGTTTTTT,CASSLSGPDTGELFF
20,TRBD1,TRBJ2-6,TRBV5-6,-,TGTGCCAGCAGCTTGGTAGGACAGGGGGCGCTTCTCTCTGGGGCCAACGTCCTGACTTTC,CASSLVGQGALLSGANVLTF
14,-,TRBJ2-7,TRBV5-1,-,TGCGCCAGCAGCTTACCGGGGAACTCCTACGAGCAGTACTTC,CASSLPGNSYEQYF
15,TRBD2,TRBJ2-5,TRBV7-2,few,TGTGCCAGCAGCTTAATGGGGATGGGAGGGGAGACCCAGTACTTC,CASSLMGMGGETQYF
15,TRBD2,TRBJ2-5,TRBV29-1,-,TGCAGCGTTACTAGCGGGAGAATTATTGTCGAGACCCAGTACTTC,CSVTSGRIIVETQYF
16,-,TRBJ2-7,TRBV14,few,TGTGCCAGCAGCCCCCTACGACTAGGGACCTCCTACGAGCAGTACTTC,CASSPLRLGTSYEQYF
13,-,TRBJ1-5,TRBV3-1,many,TGTGCCAGCAGCCCCGGACCCGATCAGCCCCAGCATTTT,CASSPGPDQPQHF
10,-,TRBJ1-6,TRBV25-1,many,TGTGCCAGCAGTTCGGGCGCCCTCCACTTT,CASSSGALHF
15,-,TRBJ2-5,TRBV20-1,-,TGCAGTGCTAGAGATTCCGCCGGGAACCAAGAGACCCAGTACTTC,CSARDSAGNQETQYF
15,-,TRBJ2-1,TRBV10-3,many,TGTGCCATCAGGGGGTGGGCTAGCGAGGACAATGAGCAGTTCTTC,CAIRGWASEDNEQFF
9,-,TRBJ1-5,TRBV12-3/TRBV12-4,many,TGTGCCCGGACGAGGCCCCAGCATTTT,CARTRPQHF
13,TRBD2,TRBJ2-1,TRBV20-1,many,TGCAGTGCTGGTAGCGGGCTTACTAATGAGCAGTTCTTC,CSAGSGLTNEQFF
13,TRBD1,TRBJ2-1,TRBV24-1,many,TGTGCCACCAGTGATTTTGGACAGGGCGAATGGTTCTTC,CATSDFGQGEWFF
16,-,TRBJ1-1,TRBV28,-,TGTGCCATCAGAAAAAGGACGCCGGAGGGTCGCACTGAAGCTTTCTTT,CAIRKRTPEGRTEAFF
14,-,TRBJ1-1,TRBV29-1,many,TGCAGCGCACCTCTGGGGGCAGGGAACACTGAAGCTTTCTTT,CSAPLGAGNTEAFF
12,TRBD1,TRBJ1-5,TRBV20-1,many,TGCAGTGGGCGACAGGGTCGACAGCCCCAGCATTTT,CSGRQGRQPQHF
15,-,TRBJ2-1,TRBV4-2,-,TGTGCCAGCAGCCAAGTGGGGGGCACCGACAATGAGCAGTTCTTC,CASSQVGGTDNEQFF
18,-,TRBJ2-4,TRBV7-8,-,TGTGCCAGCAGCAAGGACACAGGAGAAGGTCTAGCCAAAAACATTCAGTACTTC,CASSKDTGEGLAKNIQYF
14,TRBD1,TRBJ2-1,TRBV2,few,TGTGCCAGCACCCTCCCGACAGGGGAGTATGAGCAGTTCTTC,CASTLPTGEYEQFF
15,-,TRBJ2-5,TRBV7-3,many,TGTGCCAGCAGCTTACGGGGAAGGGGCCAAGAGACCCAGTACTTC,CASSLRGRGQETQYF
14,TRBD1,TRBJ1-2,TRBV6-1,few,TGTGCCAGCAAAGACACAGGGGGCGGTGGTGGCTACACCTTC,CASKDTGGGGGYTF
11,-,TRBJ2-1,TRBV24-1,many,TGTGCCACCAGTGATTTCAATGAGCAGTTCTTC,CATSDFNEQFF
14,-,TRBJ2-1,TRBV12-3/TRBV12-4,few,TGTGCCAGCAGTTTCAGCGGTACCCACAATGAGCAGTTCTTC,CASSFSGTHNEQFF
15,TRBD2,TRBJ2-1,TRBV6-1,few,TGTGCCAGCAGTGAGGCTAGCGGGAGGTACAATGAGCAGTTCTTC,CASSEASGRYNEQFF
13,-,TRBJ2-5,TRBV12-3/TRBV12-4,many,TGTGCCAGCAGGGCCACAGGGATGGAGACCCAGTACTTC,CASRATGMETQYF
20,TRBD2,TRBJ2-1,TRBV3-1,many,TGTGCCAGCAGCCAAGAGATCCTAGCGGGAGGGCCGAGCTCCTACAATGAGCAGTTCTTC,CASSQEILAGGPSSYNEQFF
21,-,TRBJ1-3,TRBV4-1,-,TGCGCCAGCAGCCCTGGCTTCTCCCTGGGACCTAATACGAGCTCTGGAAACACCATATATTTT,CASSPGFSLGPNTSSGNTIYF
16,TRBD2,TRBJ2-2,TRBV7-6,-,TGTGCCAGCAGCTCGAGGAGCGGGAGGGCCGACGGGGAGCTGTTTTTT,CASSSRSGRADGELFF
13,TRBD1,TRBJ2-4,TRBV25-1,many,TGTGCCAGCAGTGGGACAGGGTGGGCCATTCAGTACTTC,CASSGTGWAIQYF
14,-,TRBJ1-1,TRBV18,few,TGTGCCAGCTCACCACAGGCCGGGGACACTGAAGCTTTCTTT,CASSPQAGDTEAFF
13,TRBD2,TRBJ2-5,TRBV20-1,-,TGCAGTGCCCGACTAGCGCTTGGGGAGACCCAGTACTTC,CSARLALGETQYF
16,-,TRBJ2-2,TRBV6-1,many,TGTGCCAGCCAATATATGGGGCAGTTGAACACCGGGGAGCTGTTTTTT,CASQYMGQLNTGELFF